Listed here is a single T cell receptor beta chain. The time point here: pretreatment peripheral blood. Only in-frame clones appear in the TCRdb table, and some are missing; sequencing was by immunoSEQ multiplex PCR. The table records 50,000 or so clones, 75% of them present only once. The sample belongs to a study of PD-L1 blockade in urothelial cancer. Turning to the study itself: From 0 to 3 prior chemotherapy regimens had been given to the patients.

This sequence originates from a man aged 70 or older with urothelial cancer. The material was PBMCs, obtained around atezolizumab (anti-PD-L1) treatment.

The DNA of the CDR3 is TGCGCCAGCAGCTTGGCCAGTAAGGACAGGTTTCGCTCTGGGGCCAACGTCCTGACTTTC. It encodes CASSLASKDRFRSGANVLTF. The rearrangement joins TRBV5-1 to TRBJ2-6; 7 nucleotides line up with TRBD1. After removal of 0 bases from V and 0 bases from J, the junction contained 12 bases not matched to a gene. This CDR3 is built from 20 residues. The germline V gene encodes CDR1 SGHRS and CDR2 YFSETQ.